What follows are 2 T cell receptor beta chains derived from one specimen sequenced in a study of regulatory T cells in long-lasting Graves disease. Time point described: persistent/refractory GD, antithyroid drugs over 5 years with positive TRAb. Researchers made the TCR library from RNA that was extracted from PBMCs. HTBI primers from iRepertoire and Arm-PCR of CDR3 regions yielded the TCR beta libraries. Each CDR3 protein gets one entry after TCRdb re-called the multiplex PCR reads with MiXCR. Of 600,000 to 850,000 distinct CDR3 sequences listed, approximately 31% were seen once; the top ten hold around 42%. The material sequenced was peripheral blood mononuclear cells (PBMCs), taken when the disease was refractory, from a patient treated with antithyroid drugs. These receptors came from a female donor with Graves disease.

This clonotype turned up a few times. The rearrangement links TRBV5-6 to TRBJ2-5, with no clear D. With 4 bases removed from V and 0 bases from J, the gap between germline ends came to 7 bases. CDR3 size: 13 residues. CDR1 is SGHDT, CDR2 YYEEEE, per germline. CDR3 region: CASSAGYQETQYF. In DNA form, the CDR3 reads TGTGCCAGCAGCGCCGGGTACCAAGAGACCCAGTACTTC.

This chain connects TRBV29-1 to TRBJ1-3; no definite D call. The CDR3 extends over 12 amino acids. Germline CDR1 SQVTM, CDR2 ANQGSEA. The V gene lost 7 bases and the J gene lost 4 bases, with 11 bases spanning the gap. This chain's CDR3 is CSAQSPGNTIYF. The DNA of the CDR3 is TGCAGCGCACAGTCTCCCGGAAACACCATATATTTT.